The clone carrying this T cell receptor (beta chain) was seen more than once but under ten times. What it binds is not known. Each CDR3 protein is one row after TCRdb ran MiXCR on the 5' RACE reads. Found here are a few hundred thousand distinct CDR3 sequences, around 13% of them singletons; the top ten hold 3.2%. CDR3 length: 14 residues. The trim removed 4 bases at V and 8 bases at J, leaving 9 bases unmatched. Germline V gives CDR1 SGHKS, CDR2 YYEKEE (reference sequence). This entry is derived from a study of T cells after yellow fever vaccination. Regarding the study as a whole: The booster response re-showed most primary clones: around 97% CD4, about 89% CD8.

The sample in question was CD4+ T cells sorted from PBMCs, obtained 15 days after the yellow fever booster vaccination. The clonotype originates from a man younger than 30 who received the YFV17D yellow fever vaccine. The chain recombines TRBV5-5 with TRBJ2-1; 7 bases align to TRBD1. The CDR3 is CASSGLGGEYEQFF. The CDR3 DNA reads as TGTGCCAGCAGCGGGTTAGGGGGCGAGTATGAGCAGTTCTTC.